This T cell receptor (beta chain) was recovered during a study of T cell responses to AZD1222 COVID-19 vaccine. Study-level information: Pooled in the analysis were second doses at about 4 or about 12 weeks.

The data were produced by immunoSEQ multiplex PCR, yet TCRdb's version contains in-frame clones alone and is incomplete. In the table there are some 130,000 clones, about 92% of which are singletons. The material was peripheral blood, obtained on day 0 of AZD1222 vaccination. This receptor was obtained from an adult in good health.

In DNA form, the CDR3 reads TGTGCCAGTAGTATACTAGCGGGTATAGACAATGAGCAGTTCTTC. This encodes CASSILAGIDNEQFF. The chain uses TRBV19 and TRBJ2-1; 8 bases line up with TRBD2. Trimming cost V 2 bases and J 5 bases; bases outside gene matches: 5. The germline CDR1 and CDR2 sequences are LNHDA and SQIVND (reference sequence). The CDR3 contains 15 residues.